Below, 19 T cell receptor beta chains from the same sample are listed, as sequenced in a study of glioma-infiltrating T cells. TCR alpha and beta CDR3 regions were amplified from RNA using iRepertoire nested multiplex PCR. MiXCR, run by TCRdb on the multiplex PCR reads, gives a single entry per CDR3 protein. Here the sample spans some 150,000 distinct CDR3 sequences, 30% to 40% being singletons. The sequencing input was glioma tissue, nonneoplastic brain tissue, or PBMCs (not recorded which). The receptor source for this set is a human donor with low-grade glioma or glioblastoma, undergoing nonglioma brain surgery, or in good health (not recorded which).

This CDR3 is CASRPGLGTYNEQFF. CDR3 coding DNA: TGTGCCAGCAGACCGGGACTAGGTACCTACAATGAGCAGTTCTTC. The gene calls are TRBV7-2 and TRBJ2-1, with 8 bases aligning to TRBD2. Germline V gives CDR1 SGHTA, CDR2 FQGNSA. V lost 6 bases, J lost 2 bases, and 6 bases stayed unmatched. This CDR3 has 15 residues.

The V call is TRBV6-2 or TRBV6-3, the J call TRBJ1-2; D is ambiguous. Per the germline V gene, CDR1 is MNHEY and CDR2 is SVGEGT. V lost 6 bases, J lost 7 bases, and 9 bases lay in between. CDR3 length: 11 amino acids. The CDR3 DNA reads as TGTGCCAGCAGCCCCAGTCTTGGCTACACCTTC. Its translation is CASSPSLGYTF.

There are a few counts of this clonotype. The chain has TRBV18 and TRBJ2-1; tentative D call: TRBD1 (5 bases). The length of the CDR3 is 14 residues. V gave up 3 bases and J gave up 2 bases, with 8 bases separating them. Germline V gene lookup returns CDR1 KGHSH and CDR2 LQKENI. CDR3 sequence (DNA): TGTGCCAGCTCACCCCCAGGGCCCTACAATGAGCAGTTCTTC. It codes for CASSPPGPYNEQFF.

As regards this clonotype: The junction and the germline gene differ at one end; a read error may be behind it. The J gene is TRBJ2-1, the V gene TRBV20-1; D might be TRBD2 (5 bases). CDR3 size: 11 residues. CDR1 and CDR2 (germline): DFQATT, SNEGSKA (reference sequence). CDR3 in DNA: TGCAGTGCTAGAACTTCCGATTCTAGCATCTTC. This codes for CSARTSDSSIF.

The chain combines TRBV2 with TRBJ1-2; D is perhaps TRBD1 (6 bases). V lost 0 bases and J 6 bases, leaving 11 bases between the germline ends. The CDR3 is 14 residues long. Germline loops: CDR1 SNHLY, CDR2 FYNNEI. The CDR3 DNA is TGTGCCAGCAGTGAAGCCATACAGGGAGATGGCTACACCTTC. Protein: CASSEAIQGDGYTF.

As concerns this clonotype: Possible read error: a much larger clone is one base away. This chain connects TRBV27 to TRBJ1-5, with TRBD1 matching over 8 bases. This CDR3 contains 15 residues. CDR1 and CDR2 from the germline V gene are MNHEY and SMNVEV (reference sequence). The chain's CDR3 is CASAYLGQGNQPHHF. The CDR3 nucleotides are TGTGCCAGCGCATACTTAGGACAGGGTAATCAGCCCCACCATTTT.

CDR3 sequence (DNA): TGTGCCAGCAGTCCCGGATTTGAAGCTTTCTTT. Residues: CASSPGFEAFF. The genes are TRBV28 and TRBJ1-1, with no clear D. CDR3 size: 11 residues. CDR1 is MDHEN and CDR2 is SYDVKM in the germline V gene. Trimming took off 5 bases at V and 7 bases at J, with 8 bases between the two ends.

This chain joins TRBV6-2 or TRBV6-3 and TRBJ1-1, with TRBD1 matching 9 bases. V shed 5 bases, J shed 2 bases, and the junction held 6 bases outside the gene matches. This CDR3 has 15 residues. Per the germline V gene, CDR1 is MNHEY and CDR2 is SVGEGT. The CDR3 loop is CASSARTGDNTEAFF. The CDR3, as DNA: TGTGCCAGCAGTGCCCGGACAGGGGATAACACTGAAGCTTTCTTT.

The genes are TRBV20-1 and TRBJ2-7; 7 bases align to TRBD2. The CDR3 is made up of 12 amino acids. The V gene's germline CDR1 is DFQATT and CDR2 SNEGSKA (reference sequence). As DNA, the CDR3 is TGCAGCCCCAGGGAGGGGTCCTACGAGCAGTACTTC. Translation gives CSPREGSYEQYF.

There are a few counts of this clonotype. The J gene is TRBJ2-7, the V gene TRBV28; perhaps TRBD2 as D (6 bases). V was trimmed by 6 bases and J by 3 bases, leaving 15 bases between them. CDR3 length equals 14 residues. Per germline, CDR1 MDHEN and CDR2 SYDVKM. CDR3: CASRPPGGNYEQYF. The CDR3 DNA is TGTGCCAGCAGGCCGCCTGGAGGGAACTACGAGCAGTACTTC.

The chain has TRBV6-2 or TRBV6-3 and TRBJ2-7; 7 nucleotides match TRBD1. Germline V lookup: CDR1 MNHEY, CDR2 SVGEGT. The CDR3 is 13 residues long. V shed 3 bases and J 3 bases; nucleotides not matched to a gene: 2. CDR3 protein: CASSYGTVYEQYF. The CDR3, as DNA: TGTGCCAGCAGTTATGGGACAGTCTACGAGCAGTACTTC.

The V call is TRBV25-1, the J call TRBJ1-2; D uncertain. CDR1 and CDR2 from the germline V gene are MGHDK and SYGVNS. CDR3 length: 12 amino acids. V was clipped by 3 bases and J by 5 bases, with 7 bases between them. CDR3 DNA: TGTGCCAGCAGTGACGACACGTATGGCTACACCTTC. Its protein is CASSDDTYGYTF.

Note on this clonotype: A much bigger clone sits one base away, suggesting this may be a read error. V and J are TRBV20-1 and TRBJ2-3; a weak D match, TRBD2 (5 bases). The CDR3 covers 14 residues. Germline V CDR1 and CDR2: DFQATT, SNEGSKA (reference sequence). CDR3: CSAREERLTDKQYF. DNA of the CDR3: TGCAGTGCTAGAGAGGAGCGGCTCACAGATAAGCAGTATTTT.

This clonotype appeared a few times. The CDR3 region has the DNA TGTGCCAGCGCTTCGGGGACCACAGATACGCAGTATTTT. Translation gives CASASGTTDTQYF. The V gene is TRBV7-2, the J gene TRBJ2-3, with D possibly being TRBD1 or TRBD2 (5 bases each). The CDR3 contains 13 residues. Germline V gene lookup returns CDR1 SGHTA and CDR2 FQGNSA. V lost 8 bases and J 2 bases, leaving 11 bases between the germline ends.

The V and J genes are TRBV24-1 and TRBJ1-2; 10 bases agree with TRBD1. Looked up from germline, CDR1 is KGHDR and CDR2 is SFDVKD. Germline trimming cut 7 bases from V and 7 bases from J; bases unmatched to any gene: 5. This CDR3 has 13 residues. Here the CDR3 DNA reads TGTGCCACCAGCCGGGACAGGGGTACTGGCTACACCTTC. Amino acids: CATSRDRGTGYTF.

This clonotype was observed once. The chain combines TRBV6-4 with TRBJ1-6; D remains unclear. Looked up from germline, CDR1 is MRHNA and CDR2 is SNTAGT. This CDR3 is 13 amino acids long. With 4 bases removed from V and 10 bases from J, the gap between germline ends came to 11 bases. As DNA, the CDR3 is TGTGCCAGCAGTGTTAACCCCAGCTCACCCCTCCACTTT. Translating it yields CASSVNPSSPLHF.

This rearrangement joins TRBV5-1 to TRBJ2-5; the match to TRBD2 covers 7 bases. The CDR3 spans 14 residues. The V segment lost 4 bases and the J segment 1 base; nucleotides outside the gene matches: 4. Germline V gene lookup returns CDR1 SGHRS and CDR2 YFSETQ. CDR3 amino acids: CASSGRTSQETQYF. Here the CDR3 DNA reads TGCGCCAGCAGCGGCCGGACTAGCCAAGAGACCCAGTACTTC. The variable domain in full, with the rest retrieved from reference TRBV5-1 and TRBJ2-5, is KAGVTQTPRYLIKTRGQQVTLSCSPISGHRSVSWYQQTPGQGLQFLFEYFSETQRNKGNFPGRFSGRQFSNSRSEMNVSTLELGDSALYLCASSGRTSQETQYFGPGTRLLVL.

V usage is TRBV20-1 and J usage is TRBJ2-7; TRBD2 aligns across 9 bases. V trimming: 1 base; J trimming: 0 bases; junction bases outside the gene matches: 7. The CDR3 runs to 16 residues. The germline gives CDR1 DFQATT, CDR2 SNEGSKA (reference sequence). The CDR3 region is CSARGRSSGNSYEQYF. DNA for the CDR3: TGCAGTGCTAGAGGCCGGTCTAGCGGGAACTCCTACGAGCAGTACTTC.

In regard to this clonotype: A much bigger clone sits one base away, suggesting this may be a read error. This chain links TRBV28 with TRBJ1-2; possible D gene TRBD1, 5 bases. Looked up from germline, CDR1 is MDHEN and CDR2 is SYDVKM. The V end lost 8 bases, the J end lost 4 bases, and 11 bases lay between the germline ends. This CDR3 is built from 12 residues. This CDR3 is CASVSQGYGYTF. CDR3 sequence (DNA): TGTGCCAGCGTTAGCCAGGGCTATGGCTACACCTTC.